This TCR beta chain was recorded in a study of identical twins (dated by TCRdb to 2015 to 2016). Notes on the research overall: The study deep-sequenced TCR alpha and beta repertoires from monozygotic twins, unrelated adults of various ages and cord blood to test whether fetal clonotypes persist. Replicate twin experiments were performed at different times using different library preparation protocols to rule out contamination. Overall study outcomes, separate from this receptor: Abundant cord blood beta clonotypes had fewer insertions, young adult naive repertoires showed a similar but weaker trend, and memory repertoires showed no such trend. In monozygotic twins, out-of-frame TCR alpha sharing was systematically underestimated by recombination models, although the models agreed with sharing between unrelated individuals. Because the same donors could not be followed over many years, conclusions were based on cross-sectional statistical analysis. A weaker excess of twin sharing was found in beta out-of-frame sequences because the signal-to-noise ratio was lowered by fewer shared sequences. Compared with coincidental sharing between unrelated individuals, out-of-frame TCR alpha sequences shared between twins had an excess of sequences with low generation probability. Zero-insertion analyses could be partly confounded by invariant T cells such as MAIT and iNKT, though diverse VJ usage argued against such confounding for most clonotypes.

From a lookup of the germline V gene, CDR1 and CDR2 are SQVTM and ANQGSEA. The CDR3 contains 17 residues, cysteine and phenylalanine counted. The read is trimmed to its CDR3 DNA, 51 bases read in frame from base 1. V lost 6 bases and J lost 1 base, and the count of bases not matched to a germline gene is 12. Library preparation used 5' RACE. The listed sequencing device is Illumina HiSeq 2000. A universal primer binding site was added through template switching, and the final cDNA carried a unique molecular identifier so that TCR cDNA molecules could be counted accurately. Specific primers in the conserved constant-segment region were used to synthesize first-strand cDNA for the TCR alpha and beta chains. To control for contamination, every cDNA library was double barcoded, receiving both a SMART-Mk sample barcode and Illumina barcodes. TruSeq adapter sequences and Illumina sample barcodes were added in two successive PCR steps. The TCR alpha and beta cDNA libraries were sequenced on the Illumina HiSeq platform using custom primers. In the source study's methods: MiGEC processed the raw reads to extract unique molecular identifiers, while MiXCR was used to determine the CDR3 positions. For each individual, recombination models were inferred using an EM algorithm with the repgenHMM and IGoR tools. Shared clonotypes were analyzed with the tcR package in R, and sharing was normalized by the product of cloneset sizes. To study raw recombination without the effects of thymic and clonal selection, out-of-frame nonproductive sequences were analyzed. TCRdb reworked the public reads: Q25 trimming with fastp, MiXCR clone assembly, productive beta chains retained. Each entry is one CDR3 protein sequence, shown with its most common DNA and genes. The V and J calls were not made by the authors but by TCRdb's processing. This sample holds around 1.7 million distinct CDR3 sequences; roughly 35% were observed only once. The leading ten clones occupy about 0.3% of the sample.

Every donor in the study was a healthy Caucasian. There are a few counts of this clonotype. It lacks a known antigen. Per-base qualities were not stored, and no clone one base away is much larger. The specimen was cord blood. This receptor chain uses TRBV29-1 and TRBJ2-7; 13 middle bases align to TRBD2. The receptor was isolated from a newborn girl in good health. The bases are TGCAGCGTAACGGGACTAGCGGGACTTACGCCTTCCTACGAGCAGTACTTC. The translation is CSVTGLAGLTPSYEQYF.